The 29 T cell receptor beta chains below were found in one sample sequenced in a study of blood T cell repertoires in COVID-19 (TCRdb year 2020). Preparation of the library involved the immunoSEQ multiplex PCR assay. TCRdb provides this immuneACCESS table in a form limited to in-frame rearrangements. Some clones are lacking; in checked studies, under half of them reflect an unresolved V gene, and why the rest are absent is not known. Present in this sample are about 180,000 clones, approximately 80% of which were seen just once. The ten biggest clones cover roughly 17% of the sample. Material for sequencing was PBMCs or T cells enriched from blood (not recorded which). The receptor source for this set is a woman aged 45-65 years who had recovered from COVID-19.

This chain joins TRBV6-5 and TRBJ1-5, with 9 bases fitting TRBD1. The CDR3 length is 15 residues. V lost 5 bases and J lost 7; bases outside the gene matches: 9. Germline assignment: CDR1 MNHEY and CDR2 SVGAGI. CDR3 loop: CASSRDRVSGQPQHF. CDR3 in DNA: TGTGCCAGCAGTCGGGACAGGGTATCTGGGCAGCCCCAGCATTTT.

The V gene is TRBV27, the J gene TRBJ2-7, with TRBD1 matching 7 bases. V shed 6 bases and J 4 bases; nucleotides not matched to a gene: 9. The CDR3 contains 14 residues. CDR1 and CDR2 (germline): MNHEY, SMNVEV (reference sequence). CDR3 DNA: TGTGCCAGCAGCCTGACAGGGAAAGCTTACGAGCAGTACTTC. The encoded protein is CASSLTGKAYEQYF.

As DNA, the CDR3 is TGTGCCAGTAGTTACGGCTGGGGGGACTACGAGCAGTACTTC. Amino acids: CASSYGWGDYEQYF. The V call is TRBV19, the J call TRBJ2-7, with D possibly matching TRBD2 (6 bases). Trimming removed 5 bases from V and 3 bases from J, with 14 bases in between. This CDR3 is built from 14 residues. The germline V gene has CDR1 LNHDA and CDR2 SQIVND (reference sequence). Using reference TRBV19 and TRBJ2-7 for the parts outside the CDR3, the full variable domain is DGGITQSPKYLFRKEGQNVTLSCEQNLNHDAMYWYRQDPGQGLRLIYYSQIVNDFQKGDIAEGYSVSREKKESFPLTVTSAQKNPTAFYLCASSYGWGDYEQYFGPGTRLTVT.

The chain employs TRBV25-1 and TRBJ2-1, with a weak D call TRBD2 (6 bases). From germline, CDR1 is MGHDK and CDR2 SYGVNS. The CDR3 runs 14 residues. Trimming removed 3 bases from V and 12 bases from J, with 18 bases in between. CDR3 loop: CASSEEGTWSGQFF. The CDR3 coding sequence is TGTGCCAGCAGTGAGGAGGGAACGTGGTCGGGGCAGTTCTTC.

V usage is TRBV11-1 and J usage is TRBJ1-6; TRBD1 agrees at 9 bases. V was pared by 5 bases and J by 10 bases, with 9 bases of the junction left unmatched. This CDR3 is 15 amino acids long. Germline V gives CDR1 SGHAT, CDR2 FQDESV (reference sequence). For the CDR3, the DNA is TGTGCCAGCAGCAGAACCCGGGACAGGGCCTCACCCCTCCACTTT. Encoded protein: CASSRTRDRASPLHF.

The genes are TRBV9 and TRBJ2-7, with D tentatively TRBD2 (6 bases). The CDR3 is made up of 16 amino acids. CDR1 and CDR2 (germline): SGDLS, YYNGEE. Trimming took 4 bases from V and 1 from J, leaving 18 bases between them. DNA of the CDR3: TGTGCCAGCAGCCCCCGCGTCGGGAGTACGTCCTACGAGCAGTACTTC. The encoded protein is CASSPRVGSTSYEQYF.

V usage is TRBV19 and J usage is TRBJ1-5, with TRBD1 as a possible D gene (5 bases). The CDR3 is 14 amino acids. Trimming removed 5 bases from V and 3 bases from J, with 11 bases in between. CDR1 is LNHDA and CDR2 is SQIVND in the germline V gene (reference sequence). This CDR3 is CASSAQGNNQPQHF. In DNA form, the CDR3 reads TGTGCCAGTAGTGCCCAGGGTAACAATCAGCCCCAGCATTTT.

The V gene is TRBV6-5, the J gene TRBJ1-1, with 7 positions matching TRBD1. The CDR3 consists of 15 residues. Germline V gene sequence: CDR1 MNHEY, CDR2 SVGAGI. The trim removed 5 bases at V and 1 base at J, leaving 7 bases unmatched. DNA for the CDR3: TGTGCCAGCAGTCTACAGGGGTGGACGAACACTGAAGCTTTCTTT. Its protein is CASSLQGWTNTEAFF.

The rearrangement links TRBV6-2 or TRBV6-3 to TRBJ1-2; 7 nucleotides line up with TRBD1. The V and J ends lost 0 bases and 6 bases, in that order; junction bases with no gene match: 7. Germline-derived CDR1 and CDR2 are MNHEY and SVGEGT. The CDR3 totals 15 residues. CDR3 nucleotide sequence: TGTGCCAGCAGTTACTCGACCATAGGGGGCGATGGCTACACCTTC. Its protein product is CASSYSTIGGDGYTF.

The chain has TRBV6-5 and TRBJ1-6; the D gene is possibly TRBD1 (5 bases). The CDR3 runs 15 residues. Trimming took off 6 bases at V and 9 bases at J, with 18 bases between the two ends. Germline V CDR1 and CDR2: MNHEY, SVGAGI. The CDR3 region is CASRDWTKVTSPLHF. CDR3 sequence (DNA): TGTGCCAGCAGAGACTGGACAAAGGTTACTTCACCCCTCCACTTT.

The rearrangement links TRBV2 to TRBJ1-3, with D unresolved. V shed 2 bases and J shed 4 bases, with 9 bases lying between them. Per the germline V gene, CDR1 is SNHLY and CDR2 is FYNNEI. The CDR3 totals 14 residues. CDR3 coding DNA: TGTGCCAGCAGTGAATGGAGGAGCGGAAACACCATATATTTT. Protein sequence: CASSEWRSGNTIYF.

The chain is built from TRBV2 and TRBJ2-3, with D maybe TRBD1 (6 bases). Germline CDR1 reads SNHLY; CDR2 reads FYNNEI. The CDR3 has 15 amino acids. The V end lost 6 bases, the J end lost 4 bases, and 17 bases lay between the germline ends. The CDR3 loop reads CASRVQGFRADTQYF. The CDR3 coding sequence is TGTGCCAGCAGAGTACAGGGTTTTAGGGCAGATACGCAGTATTTT.

This chain uses TRBV11-2 with TRBJ2-1; 10 positions match TRBD2. CDR1 and CDR2 (germline): SGHAT, FQNNGV. CDR3 size: 17 residues. V gave up 1 base and J gave up 0 bases; unmatched junction bases: 3. CDR3 nucleotides: TGTGCCAGCAGCTTAGGAGTAGCGGGGGGCTCCTACAATGAGCAGTTCTTC. Its protein product is CASSLGVAGGSYNEQFF.

A few counts support this clone. V and J are TRBV7-8 and TRBJ1-2; 10 positions match TRBD1. This CDR3 contains 16 residues. Germline V CDR1 and CDR2: SGHVS, FQNEAQ. V lost 5 bases, J lost 3 bases, and 9 bases stayed unmatched. The CDR3 sequence: CASSQRTGGTYYGYTF. As DNA, the CDR3 is TGTGCCAGCAGCCAGAGGACAGGGGGAACATACTATGGCTACACCTTC.

This rearrangement joins TRBV10-3 to TRBJ2-2, with D perhaps TRBD1 (6 bases). The germline V and J ends were trimmed by 2 bases and 1 base, with 11 bases remaining between them. CDR1 and CDR2 from the germline V gene are ENHRY and SYGVKD. This CDR3 spans 16 amino acids. The CDR3 nucleotides read TGTGCCATCAGTGAGGGACAGACCCTGAACACCGGGGAGCTGTTTTTT. Protein: CAISEGQTLNTGELFF.

The V gene is TRBV21-1, the J gene TRBJ1-4; TRBD1, the table's D call, lacks a check against the DNA. TRBV21-1 is classified as a pseudogene. CDR3 length equals 16 residues. This CDR3 reads CASSKTATGLNEKLFF. The CDR3 DNA reads TGTGCCAGCAGCAAAACGGCCACAGGTTTGAATGAAAAACTGTTTTTT.

The chain combines TRBV5-4 with TRBJ2-3, with 9 bases identical to TRBD2. Germline V gene lookup returns CDR1 SGHNT and CDR2 YYREEE (reference sequence). CDR3 length equals 15 residues. The ends lost 3 bases at V and 5 bases at J; junction bases unmatched: 7. This CDR3 is CASSYPLAGRDTQYF. DNA for the CDR3: TGTGCCAGCAGCTATCCCCTAGCGGGACGAGATACGCAGTATTTT.

This clone has a count of ten or more. The chain has TRBV11-3 and TRBJ2-2; 9 nucleotides match TRBD2. Trimming cost V 1 base and J 1 base; bases outside gene matches: 4. Looked up from germline, CDR1 is SGHNT and CDR2 is YENEEA. CDR3 length equals 17 residues. The DNA of the CDR3 is TGTGCCAGCAGCTTAGGGGGGACTAGCTGGAACACCGGGGAGCTGTTTTTT. Its translation is CASSLGGTSWNTGELFF.

This clone was seen a few times. The rearrangement uses TRBV19 and TRBJ1-1; D unclear. Germline values: CDR1 LNHDA, CDR2 SQIVND (reference sequence). The CDR3 has 15 amino acids. V lost 4 bases to trimming and J lost 0 bases, with 12 bases between them. CDR3 in DNA: TGTGCCAGTAGTAGTGGACTTTCTATGAACACTGAAGCTTTCTTT. It is translated as CASSSGLSMNTEAFF.

The chain has TRBV4-2 and TRBJ1-2, with D tentatively TRBD1 (5 bases). Germline V gene sequence: CDR1 LGHNA, CDR2 YNFKEQ. The CDR3 extends over 13 amino acids. Between the trimmed V and J ends, which lost 0 bases and 5 bases, there was a span of 7 bases. In nucleotides, the CDR3 is TGTGCCAGCAGCCAAGAGGGGGGTTATGGCTACACCTTC. Protein product: CASSQEGGYGYTF.

The chain has TRBV3-1 (or the pseudogene TRBV3-2) and TRBJ2-5; tentatively, D is TRBD1 (5 bases). Germline V CDR1 and CDR2: LGHDT, YNNKEL (reference sequence). Trimming removed 5 bases at V and 3 bases at J, with 10 bases between. This CDR3 contains 13 residues. CDR3 sequence: CASSGIGEETQYF. The CDR3 DNA reads TGTGCCAGCAGCGGGATAGGGGAAGAGACCCAGTACTTC.

This chain joins TRBV14 and TRBJ1-5; the D gene is possibly TRBD1 (5 bases). CDR1 is SGHDN and CDR2 is FVKESK in the germline V gene. CDR3 length: 15 amino acids. V was pared by 3 bases and J by 3 bases, with 12 bases between. CDR3 bases: TGTGCCAGCAGCCAGCCGGAGGGGTCCAATCAGCCCCAGCATTTT. Translation: CASSQPEGSNQPQHF.

The J gene is TRBJ2-1, the V gene TRBV27; tentative D call: TRBD2 (6 bases). Trimming shortened V by 5 bases and J by 0 bases, and 20 bases separated the two germline ends. This CDR3 region has 18 residues. The V gene's germline CDR1 is MNHEY and CDR2 SMNVEV (reference sequence). CDR3 protein: CASSPIKGLLRSYNEQFF. The DNA for the CDR3 is TGTGCCAGCAGTCCAATAAAGGGACTTCTTCGCTCCTACAATGAGCAGTTCTTC.

This clone was found a few times. The rearrangement links TRBV29-1 to TRBJ2-7, with TRBD2 matching over 9 bases. The CDR3 totals 14 residues. Germline CDR1 reads SQVTM; CDR2 reads ANQGSEA. V was pared by 3 bases and J by 3 bases, with 6 bases of the junction left unmatched. The CDR3 nucleotides read TGCAGCGTTGACATAGCGGGAGCGGGCTACGAGCAGTACTTC. Translated, it gives CSVDIAGAGYEQYF.

The chain links TRBV10-3 to TRBJ1-1; 8 bases are a match to TRBD1. The length of the CDR3 is 13 residues. Germline V gene lookup returns CDR1 ENHRY and CDR2 SYGVKD. With V trimmed by 4 bases and J by 8 bases, 6 bases remained unmatched. The CDR3 loop reads CAISAEDRVEAFF. The CDR3 DNA sequence: TGTGCCATCAGTGCAGAGGACAGGGTGGAAGCTTTCTTT.

This clone showed up many times. The chain has TRBV28 and TRBJ2-1; 9 bases line up with TRBD2. Trimming took 2 bases from V and 5 from J; bases not matched to a gene: 16. This CDR3 comprises 19 residues. The germline gives CDR1 MDHEN, CDR2 SYDVKM. CDR3 DNA sequence: TGTGCCAGCAGTTTAGTCCTGACTAGCGGTGTTCAAGGGGACAATGAGCAGTTCTTC. Residues: CASSLVLTSGVQGDNEQFF. Combining the CDR3 with reference TRBV28 and TRBJ2-1 gives the whole variable domain DVKVTQSSRYLVKRTGEKVFLECVQDMDHENMFWYRQDPGLGLRLIYFSYDVKMKEKGDIPEGYSVSREKKERFSLILESASTNQTSMYLCASSLVLTSGVQGDNEQFFGPGTRLTVL.

The chain joins TRBV28 to TRBJ2-7; perhaps TRBD1 as D (6 bases). The V end was cut by 2 bases, the J end by 0 bases, with 14 bases between. CDR1 is MDHEN, CDR2 SYDVKM, per germline. The CDR3 contains 16 residues. CDR3: CASSLRGARGSYEQYF. Written as DNA, the CDR3 is TGTGCCAGCAGTTTAAGGGGCGCCAGGGGCTCCTACGAGCAGTACTTC.

The chain couples TRBV11-2 to TRBJ2-3; 7 bases fit TRBD1. Germline CDR1 SGHAT, CDR2 FQNNGV. There are 14 residues in the CDR3. Losses at the gene ends were 5 bases for V and 5 bases for J; bases not matched to a gene: 7. In DNA form, the CDR3 reads TGTGCCAGCAGCCTAGGGGGCAAGGAAGATACGCAGTATTTT. Its protein is CASSLGGKEDTQYF.

This clone was seen only a few times. The chain joins TRBV2 to TRBJ1-1; D ambiguous. The CDR3 runs 14 residues. Germline V CDR1 and CDR2: SNHLY, FYNNEI. Trimming took off 3 bases at V and 1 base at J, with 9 bases between the two ends. The CDR3: CASSDSFSNTEAFF. CDR3 sequence (DNA): TGTGCCAGCAGTGACTCTTTCTCGAACACTGAAGCTTTCTTT.